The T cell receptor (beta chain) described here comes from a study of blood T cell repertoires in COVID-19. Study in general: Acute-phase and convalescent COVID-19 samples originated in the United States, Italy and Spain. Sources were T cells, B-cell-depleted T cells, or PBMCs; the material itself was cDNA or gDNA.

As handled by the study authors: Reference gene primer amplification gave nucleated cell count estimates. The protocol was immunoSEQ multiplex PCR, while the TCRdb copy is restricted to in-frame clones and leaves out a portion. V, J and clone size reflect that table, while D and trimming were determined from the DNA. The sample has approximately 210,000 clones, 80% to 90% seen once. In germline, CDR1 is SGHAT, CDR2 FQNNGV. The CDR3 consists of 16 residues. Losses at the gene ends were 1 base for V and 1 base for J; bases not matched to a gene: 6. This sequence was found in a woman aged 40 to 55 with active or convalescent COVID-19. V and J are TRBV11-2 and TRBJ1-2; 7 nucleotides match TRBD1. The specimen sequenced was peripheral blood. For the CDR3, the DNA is TGTGCCAGCAGCTTAGGTCCGGGACAGCTTAACTATGGCTACACCTTC. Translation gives CASSLGPGQLNYGYTF.